The rows below give T cell receptor beta chains drawn from one sample of a study of shared clonotypes between healthy human individuals. Profiling relied on immunoSEQ multiplex PCR, and the TCRdb table lists in-frame clones only, not all of them. Of 450,000 to 500,000 clones detected, around 73% appear once; the ten largest clones hold about 12%. Sequencing was carried out using PBMCs. All receptors derive from a woman aged 40 to 50 in good health. Some clones in this sample may be carry-over from other donors' samples. Both conserved end residues are part of each CDR3. Fields, in order: V gene, D gene, J gene, clone size, CDR3 protein, CDR3 DNA. The D gene is left open where the match is weak. A row's size may be missing; if present it is once, few, many or a size class.

v_gene: TRBV5-1; d_gene: TRBD1; j_gene: TRBJ2-1; abundance: NA; CDR3aa: CASSLLPGQNNEQFF; CDR3nt: TGCGCCAGCAGTTTGCTCCCGGGACAGAACAATGAGCAGTTCTTC
v_gene: TRBV2; d_gene: TRBD2; j_gene: TRBJ2-7; abundance: NA; CDR3aa: CASSEAIASGYYEQYF; CDR3nt: TGTGCCAGCAGTGAAGCGATCGCTAGCGGGTACTACGAGCAGTACTTC
v_gene: TRBV4-2; d_gene: TRBD1; j_gene: TRBJ2-7; abundance: NA; CDR3aa: CASSQIRTGTETYEQYF; CDR3nt: TGTGCCAGCAGCCAAATAAGAACCGGGACAGAAACCTACGAGCAGTACTTC
v_gene: TRBV5-4; d_gene: NA; j_gene: TRBJ2-7; abundance: NA; CDR3aa: CASSLEVNYEQYF; CDR3nt: TGTGCCAGCAGCTTGGAGGTAAACTACGAGCAGTACTTC
v_gene: TRBV7-2; d_gene: NA; j_gene: TRBJ2-7; abundance: NA; CDR3aa: CASSTDSYEQYF; CDR3nt: TGTGCCAGCAGCACAGACAGCTACGAGCAGTACTTC
v_gene: TRBV9; d_gene: NA; j_gene: TRBJ1-2; abundance: NA; CDR3aa: CASSQGQVYGYTF; CDR3nt: TGTGCCAGCAGCCAGGGACAAGTCTATGGCTACACCTTC
v_gene: TRBV19; d_gene: TRBD2; j_gene: TRBJ2-1; abundance: NA; CDR3aa: CASDEGGGRFYNEQFF; CDR3nt: TGTGCCAGCGATGAGGGAGGCGGGAGGTTCTACAATGAGCAGTTCTTC
v_gene: TRBV27; d_gene: NA; j_gene: TRBJ2-2; abundance: NA; CDR3aa: CASSPRTDTGELFF; CDR3nt: TGTGCCAGCAGTCCCCGGACAGACACCGGGGAGCTGTTTTTT
v_gene: TRBV15; d_gene: NA; j_gene: TRBJ2-5; abundance: NA; CDR3aa: CATSRDVGETQYF; CDR3nt: TGTGCCACCAGCAGAGATGTCGGGGAGACCCAGTACTTC
v_gene: TRBV7-8; d_gene: TRBD1; j_gene: TRBJ2-2; abundance: NA; CDR3aa: CASSLGDRNTGELFF; CDR3nt: TGTGCCAGCAGCTTAGGGGACAGAAACACCGGGGAGCTGTTTTTT
v_gene: TRBV28; d_gene: NA; j_gene: TRBJ1-6; abundance: NA; CDR3aa: CASSLEEWNSPLHF; CDR3nt: TGTGCCAGCAGTTTAGAGGAGTGGAATTCACCCCTCCACTTT
v_gene: TRBV7-2; d_gene: TRBD2; j_gene: TRBJ2-7; abundance: NA; CDR3aa: CASSLVGTSFSYEQYF; CDR3nt: TGTGCCAGCAGCTTGGTGGGGACTAGCTTCTCCTACGAGCAGTACTTC
v_gene: TRBV7-3; d_gene: TRBD2; j_gene: TRBJ2-3; abundance: NA; CDR3aa: CASSLTGLAGVGTQYF; CDR3nt: TGTGCCAGCAGCTTAACGGGACTAGCGGGAGTGGGTACGCAGTATTTT
v_gene: TRBV27; d_gene: TRBD1; j_gene: TRBJ1-6; abundance: once; CDR3aa: CASRRDRGGSPLHF; CDR3nt: TGTGCCAGCAGGCGGGACAGGGGTGGTTCACCCCTCCACTTT
v_gene: TRBV27; d_gene: TRBD1; j_gene: TRBJ2-7; abundance: NA; CDR3aa: CASLQLDRVYEQYF; CDR3nt: TGTGCCAGCCTTCAACTCGACAGGGTATACGAGCAGTACTTC
v_gene: TRBV28; d_gene: NA; j_gene: TRBJ2-7; abundance: NA; CDR3aa: CASMTSYEQYF; CDR3nt: TGTGCCAGCATGACCTCCTACGAGCAGTACTTC
v_gene: TRBV5-1; d_gene: TRBD2; j_gene: TRBJ2-3; abundance: NA; CDR3aa: CASSTGTSGDTDTQYF; CDR3nt: TGCGCCAGCAGCACCGGGACTAGCGGGGACACAGATACGCAGTATTTT
v_gene: TRBV5-4; d_gene: TRBD2; j_gene: TRBJ2-1; abundance: many; CDR3aa: CASSLGAGDEQFF; CDR3nt: TGTGCCAGCAGCTTGGGCGCGGGAGATGAGCAGTTCTTC
v_gene: TRBV5-1; d_gene: NA; j_gene: TRBJ1-1; abundance: NA; CDR3aa: CASSFNGRDTEAFF; CDR3nt: TGCGCCAGCAGCTTCAATGGGAGGGACACTGAAGCTTTCTTT
v_gene: TRBV7-9; d_gene: NA; j_gene: TRBJ1-4; abundance: NA; CDR3aa: CASSLAVGGGKLFF; CDR3nt: TGTGCCAGCAGCTTAGCAGTGGGAGGGGGAAAACTGTTTTTT
v_gene: TRBV28; d_gene: TRBD2; j_gene: TRBJ2-7; abundance: NA; CDR3aa: CASTQLAGVYEQYF; CDR3nt: TGTGCCAGCACCCAACTAGCGGGAGTCTACGAGCAGTACTTC
v_gene: TRBV7-2; d_gene: TRBD1; j_gene: TRBJ2-4; abundance: once; CDR3aa: CASSLVGTGPQNIQYF; CDR3nt: TGTGCCAGCAGCTTAGTCGGGACAGGACCCCAAAACATTCAGTACTTC
v_gene: TRBV2; d_gene: NA; j_gene: TRBJ1-1; abundance: NA; CDR3aa: CASRREGTEGVEAFF; CDR3nt: TGTGCCAGCCGCCGAGAGGGGACTGAGGGGGTCGAAGCTTTCTTT
v_gene: TRBV7-9; d_gene: TRBD1; j_gene: TRBJ2-7; abundance: NA; CDR3aa: CASTITGVGYEQYF; CDR3nt: TGTGCCAGCACCATAACAGGGGTCGGGTACGAGCAGTACTTC
v_gene: TRBV20-1; d_gene: NA; j_gene: TRBJ2-3; abundance: NA; CDR3aa: CSASWADTQYF; CDR3nt: TGCAGTGCTAGTTGGGCAGATACGCAGTATTTT
v_gene: TRBV29-1; d_gene: NA; j_gene: TRBJ1-1; abundance: few; CDR3aa: CSVFVTEAFF; CDR3nt: TGCAGCGTTTTTGTCACTGAAGCTTTCTTT
v_gene: TRBV2; d_gene: NA; j_gene: TRBJ2-4; abundance: NA; CDR3aa: CASSEREVVWDF; CDR3nt: TGTGCCAGCAGTGAAAGGGAGGTAGTGTGGGACTTC
v_gene: TRBV5-1; d_gene: TRBD2; j_gene: TRBJ2-3; abundance: NA; CDR3aa: CASSLYGRAADTQYF; CDR3nt: TGCGCCAGCAGCTTGTACGGGAGGGCCGCAGATACGCAGTATTTT
v_gene: TRBV20-1; d_gene: NA; j_gene: TRBJ1-1; abundance: few; CDR3aa: CSAGNEAFF; CDR3nt: TGCAGTGCGGGCAATGAAGCTTTCTTT
v_gene: TRBV28; d_gene: NA; j_gene: TRBJ2-7; abundance: once; CDR3aa: CASSPSIAGEQYF; CDR3nt: TGTGCCAGCAGTCCATCGATTGCTGGCGAGCAGTACTTC
v_gene: TRBV20-1; d_gene: NA; j_gene: TRBJ1-1; abundance: few; CDR3aa: CSGGGAFF; CDR3nt: TGCAGCGGGGGGGGAGCTTTCTTT
v_gene: TRBV5-1; d_gene: TRBD1; j_gene: TRBJ1-1; abundance: NA; CDR3aa: CASSLAPRGQDTEAFF; CDR3nt: TGCGCCAGCAGCTTGGCCCCCAGGGGGCAGGACACTGAAGCTTTCTTT
v_gene: TRBV27; d_gene: NA; j_gene: TRBJ1-5; abundance: NA; CDR3aa: CASSPLYSNQPQHF; CDR3nt: TGTGCCAGCAGTCCACTCTATAGCAATCAGCCCCAGCATTTT
v_gene: TRBV2; d_gene: TRBD1; j_gene: TRBJ2-3; abundance: NA; CDR3aa: CASRQGADTQYF; CDR3nt: TGTGCCAGCAGACAGGGGGCAGATACGCAGTATTTT
v_gene: TRBV2; d_gene: TRBD2; j_gene: TRBJ2-1; abundance: NA; CDR3aa: CASSGLAGRSEQFF; CDR3nt: TGTGCCAGCAGTGGACTAGCGGGACGATCTGAGCAGTTCTTC
v_gene: TRBV4-2; d_gene: NA; j_gene: TRBJ1-2; abundance: NA; CDR3aa: CASSQGGGANYGYTF; CDR3nt: TGTGCCAGCAGCCAAGGAGGGGGGGCGAACTATGGCTACACCTTC
v_gene: TRBV10-2; d_gene: NA; j_gene: TRBJ1-3; abundance: NA; CDR3aa: CASSAGSGNTIYF; CDR3nt: TGCGCCAGCAGTGCTGGGAGTGGAAACACCATATATTTT
v_gene: TRBV5-1; d_gene: NA; j_gene: TRBJ2-5; abundance: few; CDR3aa: CASSPNTQETQYF; CDR3nt: TGCGCCAGCAGCCCTAACACCCAAGAGACCCAGTACTTC
v_gene: TRBV29-1; d_gene: NA; j_gene: TRBJ1-5; abundance: few; CDR3aa: CSVELNGGQPQHF; CDR3nt: TGCAGCGTTGAACTGAACGGGGGTCAGCCCCAGCATTTT
v_gene: TRBV6-6; d_gene: TRBD2; j_gene: TRBJ2-2; abundance: few; CDR3aa: CASSGLAGDTGELFF; CDR3nt: TGTGCCAGCAGTGGACTAGCGGGAGACACCGGGGAGCTGTTTTTT
v_gene: TRBV6-7; d_gene: NA; j_gene: TRBJ2-7; abundance: NA; CDR3aa: CARPIAVENYEQYF; CDR3nt: TGTGCCAGACCAATAGCGGTCGAGAACTACGAGCAGTACTTC
v_gene: TRBV6-5; d_gene: NA; j_gene: TRBJ2-7; abundance: once; CDR3aa: CASSGDPLTYEQYF; CDR3nt: TGTGCCAGCAGCGGGGACCCCCTAACCTACGAGCAGTACTTC
v_gene: TRBV19; d_gene: NA; j_gene: TRBJ2-2; abundance: NA; CDR3aa: CASSNPLGRPNTGELFF; CDR3nt: TGTGCCAGTAGTAACCCTTTGGGGCGGCCGAACACCGGGGAGCTGTTTTTT
v_gene: TRBV15; d_gene: NA; j_gene: TRBJ2-7; abundance: NA; CDR3aa: CATSAQGGILSYEQYF; CDR3nt: TGTGCCACCAGCGCTCAGGGGGGGATACTCTCCTACGAGCAGTACTTC
v_gene: TRBV2; d_gene: NA; j_gene: TRBJ2-3; abundance: NA; CDR3aa: CASTIGRTDTQYF; CDR3nt: TGTGCCAGTACCATAGGGCGCACAGATACGCAGTATTTT
v_gene: TRBV6-1; d_gene: TRBD1; j_gene: TRBJ2-7; abundance: NA; CDR3aa: CASSNRGPYEQYF; CDR3nt: TGTGCCAGCAGTAACAGGGGGCCCTACGAGCAGTACTTC
v_gene: TRBV7-3; d_gene: NA; j_gene: TRBJ2-2; abundance: NA; CDR3aa: CASSSPKGTGELFF; CDR3nt: TGTGCCAGCAGCTCGCCCAAGGGCACCGGGGAGCTGTTTTTT
v_gene: TRBV7-2; d_gene: NA; j_gene: TRBJ2-7; abundance: NA; CDR3aa: CASSLVGRYEQYF; CDR3nt: TGTGCCAGCAGCTTAGTCGGCCGGTACGAGCAGTACTTC
v_gene: TRBV28; d_gene: NA; j_gene: TRBJ2-4; abundance: NA; CDR3aa: CASSPSGSLAKNIQYF; CDR3nt: TGTGCCAGCAGCCCGAGTGGGTCCCTAGCCAAAAACATTCAGTACTTC
v_gene: TRBV29-1; d_gene: TRBD1; j_gene: TRBJ1-1; abundance: NA; CDR3aa: CSVDQGGVFTEAFF; CDR3nt: TGCAGCGTTGATCAGGGGGGGGTTTTCACTGAAGCTTTCTTT
v_gene: TRBV5-1; d_gene: TRBD2; j_gene: TRBJ2-5; abundance: NA; CDR3aa: CASSSGSSGRQETQYF; CDR3nt: TGCGCCAGCAGCTCGGGATCTAGCGGACGACAAGAGACCCAGTACTTC
v_gene: TRBV6-6; d_gene: NA; j_gene: TRBJ2-1; abundance: NA; CDR3aa: CASTRGLSSYNEQFF; CDR3nt: TGTGCCAGCACCCGGGGGCTAAGCTCCTACAATGAGCAGTTCTTC
v_gene: TRBV4-2; d_gene: TRBD2; j_gene: TRBJ2-7; abundance: NA; CDR3aa: CASSPAGTSGLTYEQYF; CDR3nt: TGTGCCAGCAGCCCAGCGGGGACTAGCGGCCTCACCTACGAGCAGTACTTC
v_gene: TRBV2; d_gene: NA; j_gene: TRBJ1-5; abundance: few; CDR3aa: CASSTQGRDQPQHF; CDR3nt: TGTGCCAGCAGTACACAGGGTCGGGATCAGCCCCAGCATTTT
v_gene: TRBV5-4; d_gene: NA; j_gene: TRBJ2-1; abundance: NA; CDR3aa: CASSLDAGPSYNEQFF; CDR3nt: TGTGCCAGCAGCTTGGACGCGGGACCCTCCTACAATGAGCAGTTCTTC
v_gene: TRBV28; d_gene: TRBD1; j_gene: TRBJ2-5; abundance: NA; CDR3aa: CASSSSTQGYQETQYF; CDR3nt: TGTGCCAGCAGTAGTTCCACACAGGGGTACCAAGAGACCCAGTACTTC
v_gene: TRBV27; d_gene: NA; j_gene: TRBJ2-7; abundance: NA; CDR3aa: CASSLSVDIAGNYEQYF; CDR3nt: TGTGCCAGCAGTTTATCGGTGGACATCGCCGGGAACTACGAGCAGTACTTC
v_gene: TRBV7-9; d_gene: TRBD2; j_gene: TRBJ2-5; abundance: NA; CDR3aa: CASSLAASGRETQYF; CDR3nt: TGTGCCAGCAGCTTAGCCGCTAGCGGGAGGGAGACCCAGTACTTC